This T cell receptor (beta chain) was obtained from a study of T cells in women clearing cervical HPV infection. Germline assignment: CDR1 SEHNR and CDR2 FQNEAQ (reference sequence). CDR3 length: 15 amino acids. Notes on the study in general: Timing of associations relative to infection is unclear; T-cell subsets were not isolated. Each sample's T-cell count was unknown, possibly confounding richness.

Here immunoSEQ multiplex PCR was the method, and the copy in TCRdb shows in-frame clones only, minus some. Recorded for this sample: around 39,000 clones. With regard to this clone: The antigen remains unidentified. Sequencing ends 3 residues short of the CDR3 end; the germline J gene provides the rest.

This receptor was obtained from a woman aged 18-69 years with a cervical HPV16 infection that either progressed to CIN3+ or cleared (not recorded which). The sequencing input was blood buffy coat. The rearrangement links TRBV7-9 to TRBJ2-4, with 7 bases aligning to TRBD2. The sequenced CDR3 bases are TGTGCCAGCACCCTAGTGGGAGGGGCGAAGGATGGT. Translation: CASTLVGGAKDG. The whole CDR3 protein is CASTLVGGAKDGQYF.